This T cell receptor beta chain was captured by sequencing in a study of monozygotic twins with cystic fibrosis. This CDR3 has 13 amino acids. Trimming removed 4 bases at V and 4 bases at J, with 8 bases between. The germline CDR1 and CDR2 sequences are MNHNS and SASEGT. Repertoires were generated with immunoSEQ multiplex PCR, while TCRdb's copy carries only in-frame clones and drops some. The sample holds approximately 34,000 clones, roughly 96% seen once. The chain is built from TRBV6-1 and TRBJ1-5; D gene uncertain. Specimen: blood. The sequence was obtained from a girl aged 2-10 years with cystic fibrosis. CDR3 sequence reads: CASSAVQNQPQHF. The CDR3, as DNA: TGTGCCAGCAGTGCAGTTCAAAATCAGCCCCAGCATTTT.